The 26 T cell receptor beta chains below come from one sample, sequenced in a study of cytomegalovirus exposure and HLA in healthy donors. Amplification used 60 Vbeta primers and 13 Jbeta primers. TCRdb's table, derived via immunoSEQ multiplex PCR, lists solely in-frame clones and lacks some. Of approximately 120,000 clones in the sample, 74% were seen once. Sequencing was carried out using PBMCs. The receptors come from a man in his forties in good health and CMV-seropositive.

The J gene is TRBJ2-5, the V gene TRBV15; possible D gene TRBD2, 5 bases. Trimming pared 5 bases from V and 0 bases from J, leaving 13 bases between. The CDR3 extends over 15 amino acids. Germline V lookup: CDR1 LNHNV, CDR2 YYDKDF (reference sequence). CDR3 loop: CATSGEGRYQETQYF. In DNA, the CDR3 is TGTGCCACCAGCGGTGAGGGCAGGTACCAAGAGACCCAGTACTTC.

The CDR3 nucleotides are TGTGCCAGCAGTTCCCGGGGACAGGGGGCAACTGAAGCTTTCTTT. It translates to CASSSRGQGATEAFF. The rearrangement uses TRBV28 and TRBJ1-1, with 12 bases lining up with TRBD1. The CDR3 loop spans 15 amino acids. Trimming cost V 4 bases and J 5 bases; bases outside gene matches: 5. CDR1 is MDHEN and CDR2 is SYDVKM in the germline V gene.

V usage is TRBV5-4 and J usage is TRBJ2-5, with 8 bases fitting TRBD1. Germline assignment: CDR1 SGHNT and CDR2 YYREEE (reference sequence). The CDR3 totals 17 residues. With 4 bases clipped from V and 1 base from J, the junction kept 12 bases outside the gene matches. The CDR3 DNA reads as TGTGCCAGCAGCCGGGGACAGGCTGGGCCGATCCAAGAGACCCAGTACTTC. It translates to CASSRGQAGPIQETQYF.

This chain uses TRBV19 with TRBJ2-7; TRBD2 matches 9 bases. CDR1 and CDR2 (germline): LNHDA, SQIVND (reference sequence). Trimming removed 7 bases from V and 4 bases from J; junction bases left unmatched: 17. The CDR3 runs 17 residues. The CDR3 DNA reads as TGTGCCAGTACCCCCTCCGGGATTAGCGGGAGAAGGTACGAGCAGTACTTC. Its translation is CASTPSGISGRRYEQYF.

The chain recombines TRBV21-1 with TRBJ2-1; the D call of TRBD1 is as the table states it, not checked on the DNA. TRBV21-1 is a recognized pseudogene. The CDR3 totals 13 residues. The CDR3 sequence is CASSKGGHNEQFF. In DNA form, the CDR3 reads TGTGCCAGCAGCAAAGGTGGCCACAATGAGCAGTTCTTC.

J is TRBJ2-2 and V is TRBV2; tentatively, D is TRBD2 (6 bases). The CDR3 runs to 17 residues. Trimming left V 8 bases short and J 2 bases short, with 21 bases between. The V gene's germline CDR1 is SNHLY and CDR2 FYNNEI. CDR3 loop: CASSSVGEAENTGELFF. The CDR3 DNA reads TGTGCCAGCTCCTCGGTGGGGGAGGCGGAAAACACCGGGGAGCTGTTTTTT.

This clone was counted once. V is TRBV7-9 and J is TRBJ2-3, with D perhaps matching TRBD2 (5 bases). Deletions cut 0 bases from V and 1 base from J, with 14 bases between. The CDR3 runs 17 residues. Germline V gene data show CDR1 as SEHNR and CDR2 as FQNEAQ (reference sequence). CDR3 region: CASSLAGFGVGTDTQYF. The CDR3 DNA reads TGTGCCAGCAGCTTAGCTGGGTTCGGGGTTGGCACAGATACGCAGTATTTT.

In this sample, this clone turned up a few times. The CDR3 sequence: CASSEMTGVAGETQYF. The CDR3 DNA reads as TGTGCCAGCAGTGAGATGACAGGGGTAGCGGGTGAGACCCAGTACTTC. V usage is TRBV7-8 and J usage is TRBJ2-5; a possible D gene is TRBD1 (8 bases). Trimming stripped 6 bases from V and 5 bases from J, with 22 bases between. Germline values: CDR1 SGHVS, CDR2 FQNEAQ. This CDR3 is built from 16 residues.

The V gene is TRBV28, the J gene TRBJ1-5; no clear D. The CDR3 contains 15 residues. The germline gives CDR1 MDHEN, CDR2 SYDVKM. Trimming removed 8 bases at V and 1 base at J, with 15 bases between. The CDR3 bases are TGTGCCAGCGCAGGAGCCGGAGGGAGCAATCAGCCCCAGCATTTT. As protein: CASAGAGGSNQPQHF.

The chain links TRBV6-5 to TRBJ1-6, with D unclear. The CDR3 spans 13 residues. Germline V gives CDR1 MNHEY, CDR2 SVGAGI. V was pared by 5 bases and J by 8 bases, with 10 bases between. CDR3 sequence reads: CASSPRPDSPLHF. The CDR3 DNA is TGTGCCAGCAGTCCCCGCCCGGATTCACCCCTCCACTTT.

This sequence joins TRBV6-1 and TRBJ2-2; 7 positions match TRBD1. The junction had 4 bases not matched to a gene; V was cut back by 6 bases and J by 6 bases. The V gene's germline CDR1 is MNHNS and CDR2 SASEGT. The CDR3 loop spans 13 amino acids. CDR3 coding DNA: TGTGCCAGCAGCGACAGGGCGGCCGGGGAGCTGTTTTTT. It codes for CASSDRAAGELFF.

This clone has just a few counts. This chain uses TRBV28 with TRBJ2-6, with D possibly TRBD1 on 6 matching bases. Germline lookup yields CDR1 MDHEN and CDR2 SYDVKM. Trimming took off 7 bases at V and 1 base at J, with 11 bases between the two ends. The CDR3 is made up of 15 amino acids. As DNA, the CDR3 is TGTGCCAGCACCCGCAGGGGTTCTGGGGCCAACGTCCTGACTTTC. Translation gives CASTRRGSGANVLTF.

The CDR3 nucleotides read TGTGCCAGCAGTTTTCAGGACTCACGACCATACGAGCAGTACTTC. Encoded protein: CASSFQDSRPYEQYF. The chain uses TRBV6-1 and TRBJ2-7, with D perhaps matching TRBD2 (5 bases). CDR3 length: 15 residues. V dropped 5 bases and J dropped 4 bases, with 18 bases sitting between them. Germline V gene sequence: CDR1 MNHNS, CDR2 SASEGT.

The CDR3 bases are TGTGCCAGTAGTATAGGTGCGGGAAGTGAGCAGTTCTTC. Translated, it gives CASSIGAGSEQFF. The V and J genes are TRBV19 and TRBJ2-1, with a possible D match to TRBD2 (6 bases). CDR3 size: 13 residues. The V gene lost 1 base and the J gene lost 9 bases, with 10 bases spanning the gap. From germline, CDR1 is LNHDA and CDR2 SQIVND (reference sequence).

V usage is TRBV27 and J usage is TRBJ2-7; 10 positions agree with TRBD2. The CDR3 contains 15 residues. Germline-derived CDR1 and CDR2 are MNHEY and SMNVEV (reference sequence). Trimming at V came to 5 bases and at J to 4 bases, leaving 8 bases not matched to a gene. Here the CDR3 reads CASSPKRGGAYEQYF. CDR3 coding DNA: TGTGCCAGCAGTCCGAAGCGGGGGGGCGCGTACGAGCAGTACTTC.

This chain links TRBV11-1 with TRBJ2-5, with 9 bases lining up with TRBD2. The CDR3 runs 16 residues. J was trimmed by 1 base and V by 5 bases; bases with no gene match: 8. Per the germline V gene, CDR1 is SGHAT and CDR2 is FQDESV (reference sequence). The CDR3 sequence: CASSPQSGGTQETQYF. The CDR3 bases are TGTGCCAGCAGCCCTCAAAGCGGGGGGACCCAAGAGACCCAGTACTTC.

J is TRBJ2-2 and V is TRBV9, with TRBD2 matching over 8 bases. The CDR3 length is 15 residues. Looked up from germline, CDR1 is SGDLS and CDR2 is YYNGEE. The junction had 7 bases not matched to a gene; V was cut back by 0 bases and J by 9 bases. The CDR3 loop is CASSVGAGEVWELFF. In nucleotides, the CDR3 is TGTGCCAGCAGCGTAGGAGCGGGAGAAGTTTGGGAGCTGTTTTTT.

Here the CDR3 reads CASSYRELAGTNREYF. The CDR3 DNA reads as TGTGCCAGCAGTTACCGCGAGTTAGCGGGGACTAACCGCGAGTATTTT. The chain is built from TRBV6-5 and TRBJ2-3; 8 positions agree with TRBD2. The CDR3 runs to 16 residues. The V gene end was trimmed by 2 bases and the J gene end by 13 bases; junction bases not matched to a gene: 17. CDR1 MNHEY and CDR2 SVGAGI come from the germline V gene.

This clone has a single count. The chain has TRBV5-1 and TRBJ1-5, with D tentatively TRBD1 (5 bases). This CDR3 is 17 amino acids long. Trimming removed 0 bases at V and 6 bases at J, with 19 bases between. Germline lookup yields CDR1 SGHRS and CDR2 YFSETQ. The CDR3 sequence: CASSLAGVQGGSQPQHF. The CDR3 nucleotides read TGCGCCAGCAGCTTGGCCGGGGTGCAGGGAGGAAGTCAGCCCCAGCATTTT.

This clone was observed a few times. The CDR3 loop reads CASSSPDRIYEQYF. CDR3 in DNA: TGTGCCAGCAGTTCACCCGACAGAATCTACGAGCAGTACTTC. The V gene is TRBV27, the J gene TRBJ2-7; tentatively, D is TRBD1 (5 bases). CDR3 size: 14 residues. With 4 bases removed from V and 3 bases from J, the gap between germline ends came to 13 bases. Per the germline V gene, CDR1 is MNHEY and CDR2 is SMNVEV (reference sequence).

The CDR3 here is CASNRGAYEKLFF. CDR3 sequence (DNA): TGTGCTTCAAACAGGGGGGCGTATGAAAAACTGTTTTTT. V gene TRBV12-5 combines with J gene TRBJ1-4; 8 nucleotides match TRBD1. CDR1 and CDR2 (germline): LGHNT, FRNRAP. The CDR3 totals 13 residues. V dropped 11 bases and J dropped 6; count of bases not matched to a gene: 8.

The chain carries TRBV27 and TRBJ2-7; 7 bases are a match to TRBD1. This CDR3 comprises 12 residues. Germline V lookup: CDR1 MNHEY, CDR2 SMNVEV (reference sequence). The V segment lost 8 bases and the J segment 2 bases; nucleotides outside the gene matches: 3. The CDR3, as DNA: TGTGCCAGCTGGGACAGCACCTACGAGCAGTACTTC. Amino acid sequence: CASWDSTYEQYF.

V gene TRBV28 combines with J gene TRBJ2-3; D is uncertain. Trimming shortened V by 5 bases and J by 6 bases, and 6 bases separated the two germline ends. The CDR3 has 11 residues. Looked up from germline, CDR1 is MDHEN and CDR2 is SYDVKM. CDR3 in amino acids: CASSPRDTQYF. CDR3 nucleotide sequence: TGTGCCAGCAGTCCCCGGGATACGCAGTATTTT.

The chain recombines TRBV6-5 with TRBJ2-5; a possible D gene is TRBD2 (6 bases). Germline V gene sequence: CDR1 MNHEY, CDR2 SVGAGI. The CDR3 loop spans 13 amino acids. V was cut by 5 bases and J by 1 base, with 8 bases left in between. Written as DNA, the CDR3 is TGTGCCAGCAGTGTAGCGGTCCAAGAGACCCAGTACTTC. As protein: CASSVAVQETQYF.

This sequence joins TRBV27 and TRBJ1-1, with D maybe TRBD1 (6 bases). The CDR3 is 15 residues long. Per germline, CDR1 MNHEY and CDR2 SMNVEV (reference sequence). V lost 3 bases and J 1 base, leaving 12 bases between the germline ends. The CDR3 DNA follows: TGTGCCAGCAGTTTTGAGACAGGATCGAACACTGAAGCTTTCTTT. It encodes CASSFETGSNTEAFF.

The chain recombines TRBV10-1 with TRBJ2-2; TRBD1 matches 10 bases. The CDR3 extends over 16 amino acids. V lost 8 bases and J lost 3; bases outside the gene matches: 9. Looked up from germline, CDR1 is WNHNN and CDR2 is SYGVQD (reference sequence). DNA for the CDR3: TGCGCCAGCCCCGCCACCGGGACAGGGGACACCGGGGAGCTGTTTTTT. This gives the protein CASPATGTGDTGELFF.